This entry is about one T cell receptor (beta chain). Its target is unknown. TCRdb redid the calling of the reads with MiXCR, one entry per CDR3 protein. The sample lists 69,000 or so distinct CDR3 sequences, less than 30% seen once, with 59% in the top ten. The source of the sample is a study of T cell repertoires in cytomegalovirus infection. Study-level background: Alongside well-studied HLA-B-restricted CMV epitopes, recently identified HLA-C-restricted CMV epitopes were also used.

Trimming shortened V by 2 bases and J by 0 bases, and 13 bases separated the two germline ends. CDR1 and CDR2 from the germline V gene are SNHLY and FYNNEI. The CDR3 contains 16 residues. General study findings and limits: CMV carriers having the relevant HLA were flagged by cumulative public TCR beta family frequency.

The source was CD8+ T cells from cultured PBMCs, collected from culture after CMV antigen stimulation. The chain uses TRBV2 and TRBJ1-1, with D hard to call. The sequence derives from a human donor in good health (CMV status not recorded). Some clones in this sample may be carry-over from other donors' samples. As DNA, the CDR3 is TGTGCCAGCAGTGAACTGGTTTTGGGGATGAACACTGAAGCTTTCTTT. It encodes CASSELVLGMNTEAFF.